These T cell receptor beta chains were read from a single sample in a study of blood T cell repertoires in COVID-19. Profiling relied on immunoSEQ multiplex PCR, and the TCRdb table lists in-frame clones only, not all of them. This sample has 30,000 to 40,000 clones, with 80% to 90% found just once. The sequenced material came from peripheral blood. These TCRs come from a human donor in a cohort sampled during active COVID-19. Both conserved end residues are part of each CDR3. A D gene is named only where the DNA matches it firmly. Some rows mark clone size as missing; the rest say once, few, many or name a class of expanded clone.

>NA|TRBV28|TRBJ2-1|NA
CASSVTSRYNEQFF
TGTGCCAGCAGTGTCACTAGCAGATACAATGAGCAGTTCTTC
>TRBD1|TRBV27|TRBJ2-3|NA
CASKLTGPDTQYF
TGTGCCAGCAAACTGACAGGGCCAGATACGCAGTATTTT
>TRBD2|TRBV5-1|TRBJ2-3|NA
CASRGGGDTDTQYF
TGCGCCAGCAGGGGCGGGGGGGACACAGATACGCAGTATTTT
>TRBD1|TRBV18|TRBJ2-7|NA
CASSPPQGQGAEQYF
TGTGCCAGCTCACCACCCCAGGGACAGGGGGCCGAGCAGTACTTC
>TRBD2|TRBV5-1|TRBJ2-3|NA
CASSLELAGGATDTQYF
TGCGCCAGCAGCTTGGAACTAGCGGGAGGAGCTACAGATACGCAGTATTTT
>NA|TRBV11-3|TRBJ2-3|NA
CASSGGRSGADTQYF
TGTGCCAGCAGCGGAGGGAGATCTGGCGCAGATACGCAGTATTTT
>NA|TRBV7-2|TRBJ1-6|NA
CASSPRREVSYNSPLHF
TGTGCCAGCAGCCCCCGGAGGGAGGTTTCCTATAATTCACCCCTCCACTTT
>TRBD2|TRBV15|TRBJ2-5|NA
CATSRDPGGQETQYF
TGTGCCACCAGCAGAGATCCGGGGGGGCAAGAGACCCAGTACTTC
>NA|TRBV11-3|TRBJ2-5|few
CASSLDRQETQYF
TGTGCCAGCAGCTTAGACAGACAAGAGACCCAGTACTTC
>NA|TRBV18|TRBJ1-6|NA
CASSPGGRPLHF
TGTGCCAGCTCACCAGGGGGCAGGCCCCTCCACTTT
>TRBD1|TRBV14|TRBJ1-2|NA
CASSQEGATNGYTF
TGTGCCAGCAGCCAGGAGGGGGCTACCAATGGCTACACCTTC
>TRBD1|TRBV19|TRBJ1-2|NA
CATGSAMDRGQDGYTF
TGTGCCACCGGTAGTGCTATGGACAGGGGGCAGGATGGCTACACCTTC
>NA|TRBV28|TRBJ1-5|NA
CASHDTGYNQPQHF
TGTGCCAGTCACGATACGGGATACAATCAGCCCCAGCATTTT
>NA|TRBV29-1|TRBJ2-5|NA
CSVDSRETQYF
TGCAGCGTTGATTCCCGAGAGACCCAGTACTTC
>NA|TRBV12-3/TRBV12-4|TRBJ2-7|NA
CASSSQGEEQYF
TGTGCCAGCAGCTCCCAGGGTGAAGAGCAGTACTTC
>TRBD2|TRBV9|TRBJ2-1|NA
CASSIAGGPSYNEQFF
TGTGCCAGCAGCATAGCGGGGGGGCCGTCATACAATGAGCAGTTCTTC
>NA|TRBV7-7|TRBJ2-3|NA
CASSLVGGPQDTQYF
TGTGCTAGCAGCTTAGTGGGGGGACCCCAGGATACGCAGTATTTT
>TRBD1|TRBV27|TRBJ2-7|NA
CASSLAPTGQGFPYEQYF
TGTGCCAGCAGTTTAGCGCCCACGGGACAGGGGTTCCCCTACGAGCAGTACTTC
>TRBD1|TRBV11-3|TRBJ2-7|NA
CASSLDRQGVQYF
TGTGCCAGCAGCTTAGATAGACAGGGGGTGCAGTACTTC
>TRBD2|TRBV9|TRBJ2-3|few
CASSVDLSGGLADTQYF
TGTGCCAGCAGCGTAGACTTGAGCGGGGGGTTGGCAGATACGCAGTATTTT
>TRBD1|TRBV27|TRBJ1-6|NA
CASSLFARRPRKGDRVNSPLHF
TGTGCCAGCAGTTTATTCGCACGCCGGCCCAGAAAGGGAGACAGGGTTAATTCACCCCTCCACTTT
>TRBD1|TRBV19|TRBJ1-1|NA
CASSNLPGQGHTEAFF
TGTGCCAGTAGTAACCTTCCAGGACAGGGCCACACTGAAGCTTTCTTT
>NA|TRBV28|TRBJ1-5|NA
CASRWRRDQPQHF
TGTGCCAGCAGGTGGCGGAGGGATCAGCCCCAGCATTTT
>NA|TRBV28|TRBJ2-3|NA
CASSPVTDTQYF
TGTGCCAGCAGTCCGGTCACAGATACGCAGTATTTT
>TRBD1|TRBV11-2|TRBJ2-5|NA
CASSFSRGTGKETQYF
TGTGCCAGCAGCTTTAGTCGCGGGACAGGGAAAGAGACCCAGTACTTC
>NA|TRBV11-2|TRBJ2-3|NA
CASSLDPGAQGPQYF
TGTGCCAGCAGCTTAGATCCCGGAGCGCAGGGTCCGCAGTATTTT
>NA|TRBV18|TRBJ2-1|NA
CASSLTGFHNEQFF
TGTGCCAGCTCCCTCACAGGGTTCCACAATGAGCAGTTCTTC
>NA|TRBV5-1|TRBJ2-5|once
CASSLEARSETQYF
TGCGCCAGCAGCTTGGAGGCGAGGTCGGAGACCCAGTACTTC
>TRBD1|TRBV24-1|TRBJ2-3|NA
CATSDSGTGSFDTQYF
TGTGCCACCAGTGATTCTGGGACAGGGTCTTTCGATACGCAGTATTTT
>NA|TRBV9|TRBJ2-3|NA
CASSVPADTQYF
TGTGCCAGCAGCGTCCCGGCAGATACGCAGTATTTT
>NA|TRBV6-4|TRBJ2-3|once
CASSAFDTTDTQYF
TGTGCCAGCAGTGCCTTCGACACAACTGATACGCAGTATTTT
>TRBD1|TRBV11-2|TRBJ2-5|few
CASSLDSQGARTQYF
TGTGCCAGCAGCTTAGACTCACAGGGGGCGCGTACCCAGTACTTC
>TRBD1|TRBV2|TRBJ2-3|NA
CAVDRSTDTQYF
TGTGCCGTGGACAGGAGCACAGATACGCAGTATTTT
>NA|TRBV3-1/TRBV3-2|TRBJ1-4|NA
CASSQGNTGQATNEKLFF
TGTGCCAGCAGCCAAGGTAACACGGGACAAGCAACTAATGAAAAACTGTTTTTT
>TRBD2|TRBV7-8|TRBJ2-3|NA
CASSLLTSGVTDTQYF
TGTGCCAGCAGCTTACTGACTAGCGGGGTTACAGATACGCAGTATTTT
>NA|TRBV11-2|TRBJ1-1|NA
CASTLLRGGTTEAFF
TGTGCCAGCACCCTACTCAGGGGTGGAACGACTGAAGCTTTCTTT
>NA|TRBV2|TRBJ1-4|once
CASSVVGATNEKLFF
TGTGCCAGCAGTGTGGTCGGAGCAACTAATGAAAAACTGTTTTTT
>TRBD2|TRBV7-6|TRBJ2-7|NA
CASSTASGPDYEQYF
TGTGCCAGCAGCACCGCTAGCGGGCCCGACTACGAGCAGTACTTC
>NA|TRBV11-3|TRBJ2-5|NA
CASSFGRPGETQYF
TGTGCCAGCAGCTTTGGTAGACCGGGAGAGACCCAGTACTTC